The 4 T cell receptor beta chains below were found in one sample sequenced in a study of T cells in Graves' hyperthyroidism and ophthalmopathy. RNA transcripts provided the source from which TCR beta CDR3 regions were amplified. The study used the HTBI primer set for a first-round RT-PCR of the TCR CDR3. TCRdb processed the multiplex PCR reads anew with MiXCR; each CDR3 protein has one entry. The sample carries roughly 520,000 distinct CDR3 sequences, less than 25% recorded once. What was sequenced was blood. All receptors derive from a woman aged 30 to 39 with Graves' ophthalmopathy.

This clonotype was found many times. A clone one base away is much larger, so this may be a read error. The chain combines TRBV12-3 or TRBV12-4 with TRBJ1-5; D call uncertain. The CDR3 length is 14 residues. The CDR3, as DNA: TGTGCCGGCAGCCAGCAAGCGGTTGATCAGCCCCAGCATTTT. This sequence encodes CAGSQQAVDQPQHF.

This clonotype was detected many times. The genes are TRBV20-1 and TRBJ1-2, with TRBD1 as a possible D gene (5 bases). This CDR3 comprises 14 residues. Germline V CDR1 and CDR2: DFQATT, SNEGSKA (reference sequence). The germline V and J ends were trimmed by 6 bases and 0 bases, with 14 bases remaining between them. CDR3 in DNA: TGCAGTGCCGGGGACGGCACCACTAACTATGGCTACACCTTC. Amino acids: CSAGDGTTNYGYTF.

At least ten counts were recorded for this clonotype. The rearrangement uses TRBV10-2 and TRBJ1-2, with TRBD1 identical over 12 bases. CDR3 length: 17 residues. The V and J ends lost 3 bases and 7 bases, in that order; junction bases with no gene match: 12. From germline, CDR1 is WSHSY and CDR2 SAAADI. The CDR3 DNA is TGCGCCAGCAGTGATCCGCCGGGACAGGGGGCTCGTTCTGGCTACACCTTC. It is translated as CASSDPPGQGARSGYTF.

This clonotype was detected once. The V call is TRBV4-1, the J call TRBJ1-1; TRBD1 matches at 9 bases. This CDR3 is 16 amino acids long. The trim removed 1 base at V and 5 bases at J, leaving 8 bases unmatched. Germline CDR1 is MGHRA and CDR2 is YSYEKL. CDR3 nucleotides: TGCGCCAGCAGCCAAGGGACAGGGGCGGTGGTTACTGAAGCTTTCTTT. Protein product: CASSQGTGAVVTEAFF.